The T cell receptor beta chain described here comes from a study of beta chain features in type 1 diabetes. Findings and caveats of the study: When Type 1 diabetes patients were examined, their TCRB CDR3s proved moderately but significantly shorter in all four CD4+ subsets.

The germline CDR1 and CDR2 sequences are GTSNPN and SVGIG (reference sequence). The CDR3 contains 12 residues. V was trimmed by 8 bases and J by 7 bases, leaving 17 bases between them. What was sequenced were expressed TCRB transcripts, since all of the isolated RNA had been reverse transcribed. Sequencing was performed with immunoSEQ multiplex PCR; in TCRdb, only in-frame clones are kept and a portion is missing. The data show 300,000 or so clones, around 9% seen once. Note on this clone: Its antigen is unidentified.

Sequenced input: central memory CD4+ T cells from blood. The TCR comes from a man aged 25 to 45 with type 1 diabetes. The V gene is TRBV30, the J gene TRBJ1-1; D is undetermined. CDR3 in DNA: TGTGCCCATCGGACGGTGGCTGGTGAAGCTTTCTTT. Translating it yields CAHRTVAGEAFF.